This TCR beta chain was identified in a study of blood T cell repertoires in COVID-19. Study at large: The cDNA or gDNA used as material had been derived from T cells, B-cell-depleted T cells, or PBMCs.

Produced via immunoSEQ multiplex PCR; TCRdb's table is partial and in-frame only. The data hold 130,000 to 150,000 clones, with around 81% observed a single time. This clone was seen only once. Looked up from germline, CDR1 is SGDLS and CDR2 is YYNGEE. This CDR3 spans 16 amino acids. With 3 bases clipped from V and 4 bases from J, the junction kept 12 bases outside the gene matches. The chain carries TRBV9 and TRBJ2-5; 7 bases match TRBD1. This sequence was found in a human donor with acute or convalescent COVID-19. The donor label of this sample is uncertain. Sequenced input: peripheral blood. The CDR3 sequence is CASSEGDRLRTETQYF. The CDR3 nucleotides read TGTGCCAGCAGCGAGGGGGACAGACTGAGAACAGAGACCCAGTACTTC.